These 19 T cell receptor beta chains came from one sample sequenced in a study of T cells expressing NK-cell markers. TCRdb reworked the 5' RACE reads into one entry per CDR3 protein, no DNA. The table lists roughly 390,000 distinct CDR3 sequences. The sample taken for sequencing was blood T cells: a sorted CD56 or NKG2C T cell subset, CD4+ or CD8+ T cells, or bulk PBMC T cells (not recorded which). All receptors derive from a man aged 18-70 years in good health.

V gene TRBV2 combines with J gene TRBJ1-4. This CDR3 has 11 amino acids. Germline CDR1 SNHLY, CDR2 FYNNEI. The CDR3 sequence: CASREGSKLFF.

J is TRBJ2-3 and V is TRBV6-5. Germline loops: CDR1 MNHEY, CDR2 SVGAGI. This CDR3 has 16 residues. The CDR3 here is CASSYSGTSGTDTQYF.

This sequence joins TRBV7-2 and TRBJ1-1. The germline CDR1 and CDR2 sequences are SGHTA and FQGNSA. CDR3 size: 16 residues. The CDR3 protein is CASSSRGGRLNTEAFF.

The rearrangement links TRBV5-4 to TRBJ2-2; TCRdb names TRBD1, which stays unverified in the absence of DNA. Germline V CDR1 and CDR2: SGHNT, YYREEE (reference sequence). The CDR3 sequence is 13 residues long. The CDR3 sequence is CANSRDNTGELFF.

The chain combines TRBV6-5 with TRBJ1-4. The CDR3 loop spans 18 amino acids. The germline V gene encodes CDR1 MNHEY and CDR2 SVGAGI. The CDR3 is CASSYSNFVGTVDEKLFF.

The rearrangement joins TRBV4-2 to TRBJ2-5; checking the TCRdb D call of TRBD2 is not possible without DNA. Germline V CDR1 and CDR2: LGHNA, YNFKEQ. The CDR3 runs to 16 residues. CDR3 protein: CASSQDHGGEAETQYF.

The chain carries TRBV7-2 and TRBJ2-1; lacking DNA, the TRBD1 call made by TCRdb goes unchecked. CDR3 length: 12 amino acids. Germline V gene data show CDR1 as SGHTA and CDR2 as FQGNSA. The CDR3 spells CASSSGPNEQFF. Looking up the rest from reference TRBV7-2 and TRBJ2-1 gives the full variable domain: GAGVSQSPSNKVTEKGKDVELRCDPISGHTALYWYRQSLGQGLEFLIYFQGNSAPDKSGLPSDRFSAERTGGSVSTLTIQRTQQEDSAVYLCASSSGPNEQFFGPGTRLTVL.

The V and J genes are TRBV6-1 and TRBJ2-7; TCRdb names TRBD2, which stays unverified in the absence of DNA. This CDR3 has 14 amino acids. Germline lookup yields CDR1 MNHNS and CDR2 SASEGT. The CDR3 spells CASSRSATTYEQYF.

The chain employs TRBV6-5 and TRBJ1-5; there is no DNA to check the TCRdb D call of TRBD1. The CDR3 loop spans 16 amino acids. The germline V gene encodes CDR1 MNHEY and CDR2 SVGAGI. CDR3 protein: CASSSYAGQGGQPQHF.

This chain's CDR3 is CASRADTDTQYF. This chain joins TRBV7-2 and TRBJ2-3. CDR3 size: 12 residues. Germline values: CDR1 SGHTA, CDR2 FQGNSA.

V is TRBV28 and J is TRBJ2-6; the TCRdb D gene call, TRBD2, has no DNA to confirm it. The CDR3 is 16 residues long. CDR1 is MDHEN and CDR2 is SYDVKM in the germline V gene. CDR3 sequence: CATLGPAGSGANVLTF. Full variable domain (missing parts from reference TRBV28 and TRBJ2-6): DVKVTQSSRYLVKRTGEKVFLECVQDMDHENMFWYRQDPGLGLRLIYFSYDVKMKEKGDIPEGYSVSREKKERFSLILESASTNQTSMYLCATLGPAGSGANVLTFGAGSRLTVL.

The chain carries TRBV5-5 and TRBJ2-1; TCRdb designates TRBD1, a call that cannot be tested without DNA. In germline, CDR1 is SGHKS, CDR2 YYEKEE (reference sequence). The CDR3 sequence is 16 residues long. Here the CDR3 reads CASSRDPNRSYNEQFF.

The chain carries TRBV6-4 and TRBJ2-5. The length of the CDR3 is 13 residues. Germline assignment: CDR1 MRHNA and CDR2 SNTAGT. The CDR3 sequence: CASSEGNLETQYF.

V gene TRBV12-3 or TRBV12-4 combines with J gene TRBJ2-3; TCRdb proposes TRBD1, but this gene call is untestable without DNA. This CDR3 contains 14 residues. The CDR3 region is CASSSTGQGDTQYF.

The chain is built from TRBV5-1 and TRBJ2-7. This CDR3 is built from 15 residues. Looked up from germline, CDR1 is SGHRS and CDR2 is YFSETQ. CDR3 amino acids: CASSAASGRTYEQYF.

The chain is built from TRBV21-1 and TRBJ2-3; checking the TCRdb D call of TRBD1 is not possible without DNA. TRBV21-1 is flagged as a pseudogene. The CDR3 has 15 amino acids. The CDR3 reads CASSIRQGAGDTQYF.

The chain's CDR3 is CASSPHRGGAANEKLFF. J is TRBJ1-4 and V is TRBV7-2; TCRdb reports TRBD1, a call that lacks DNA to check it against. Germline values: CDR1 SGHTA, CDR2 FQGNSA. The CDR3 runs 17 residues.

The rearrangement links TRBV4-1 to TRBJ2-5. CDR3 length equals 15 residues. Germline V gene sequence: CDR1 MGHRA, CDR2 YSYEKL. CDR3 sequence reads: CASSQGGNPQETQYF.

The rearrangement uses TRBV12-3 or TRBV12-4 and TRBJ1-1; TCRdb proposes TRBD1, but this gene call is untestable without DNA. This CDR3 comprises 15 residues. CDR3 sequence reads: CASSLRGPGNTEAFF.